The clone carrying this TCR beta chain occurred once. The data were obtained in a study of blood T cell repertoires in COVID-19. Background on the study: Donors in the United States, Italy and Spain gave samples during acute or convalescent COVID-19. In each case, the material was cDNA or gDNA derived from T cells, B-cell-depleted T cells, or PBMCs.

Methods used by the authors: From reference gene primer amplification, estimates of nucleated cell counts were derived. The method was immunoSEQ multiplex PCR; TCRdb's version includes in-frame clones alone and lacks a portion of them. That table is the source of V, J and clone size, and D and trimming were worked out from the DNA. Of about 160,000 clones listed, around 80% were seen once; the top ten hold around 10%. The CDR3 is 16 residues long. Germline CDR1 reads SGHRS; CDR2 reads YFSETQ. V was pared by 4 bases and J by 5 bases, with 8 bases of the junction left unmatched. The rearrangement links TRBV5-1 to TRBJ2-1, with 11 bases fitting TRBD2. The specimen was peripheral blood. This receptor was taken from a woman of 80 years or more with active or convalescent COVID-19. The CDR3 spells CASSLPSSGGNNEQFF. CDR3 in DNA: TGCGCCAGCAGCCTTCCTTCTAGCGGGGGGAACAATGAGCAGTTCTTC.